This T cell receptor (beta chain) comes out of a study of T cell responses to AZD1222 COVID-19 vaccine. This clone was found once. Assay: immunoSEQ multiplex PCR; the TCRdb copy retains only in-frame clones and omits some. Of 90,000 to 100,000 clones in the sample, 75% to 90% are singletons; the top ten hold more than 3.5%. CDR1 and CDR2 from the germline V gene are LNHNV and YYDKDF (reference sequence). Trimming removed 1 base from V and 8 bases from J, with 6 bases in between. The CDR3 extends over 12 amino acids. The specimen was peripheral blood, collected 28 days after the second AZD1222 dose. This clonotype was obtained from an adult who received the AZD1222 COVID-19 vaccine. The J gene is TRBJ2-1, the V gene TRBV15; D is uncertain. The CDR3: CATSRARYEQFF. Here the CDR3 DNA reads TGTGCCACCAGCAGAGCCAGGTATGAGCAGTTCTTC.